This T cell receptor beta chain was identified during a study of cytomegalovirus exposure and HLA in healthy donors (dated by TCRdb to between 2016 and 2019). For context, the study as a whole: An earlier analysis of approximately 590 of the donors reported more than 250 Gb of sequence data and 120 million or so unique TCR beta sequences from roughly 180 million T cells. About 300 gigabases of sequencing data and some 85 million unique TCR sequences were included in an early release covering roughly 600 HLA-typed donors. The genetic ancestry cluster associated with self-reported Caucasian donors included roughly four fifths of the roughly 360 genotyped donors. The aim of the study was to test whether cataloging public T cell receptors could identify signatures of past pathogen exposure. The T cell repertoires of 666 subjects were profiled by immunosequencing and related to cytomegalovirus serostatus. A separate validation cohort of more than 100 different subjects was used in addition to the roughly 700-subject first cohort. The study combined high-throughput TCR immunosequencing, statistical association of individual TCRs with disease status, and machine learning to predict cytomegalovirus infection status. A later analysis re-examined previously published TCR beta repertoires from around 670 donors and added high-resolution HLA genotyping to investigate patterns of TCR occurrence. Rather than drawing on any new phenotypic data, the later analysis identified candidate immune exposures from TCR beta sequences and the way those sequences occurred across donors. An earlier analysis of approximately 580 of the donors used high-throughput TCR beta sequencing to judge whether each TCR beta V gene segment behaved as functional or pseudogenic. Donor age, sex, ethnicity and CMV serostatus were collected together with the repertoire data. Genome-wide SNP genotypes for about three fifths of the roughly 670 donors were used in a later genetic analysis, which treated that subset as a discovery cohort. Every discovery cohort repertoire had been produced on one sequencing platform. HLA typing included class I and class II loci at four-digit resolution. The number of donors typed differed by locus, with roughly 620-640 for A, B, C, DRB1 and DQB1, over 500 for DQA1, 600 to 610 for DPA1, and some 440 for DPB1. Roughly 5 DR-DQ haplotypes were handled as single units for association and clustering, since linkage in the cohort was strong. Among around 400 genotyped donors of the cohort, an average of roughly 230,000 unique TCR beta nucleotide sequences was sequenced per donor, of which 15% to 20% were non-productive. On the study overall, not on this receptor specifically: The only immune exposure information available for the cohort was CMV serostatus. Compared with equally common non-associated chains, HLA-associated TCR beta chains in a later analysis were more clonally expanded and had lower generation probabilities. A further reported finding was that TCR beta sequences accurately predicted the HLA-A and HLA-B alleles for most subjects in the first cohort. A later analysis found that TCR association rates varied across HLA loci, with DRB1 alleles showing the most associated TCRs and HLA-C alleles the fewest. Compared with the approximately 720-donor mean, donors in an Asian-associated ancestry cluster had fewer N-insertions in productive TCRs, according to a later genetic analysis. The classifier was reported to diagnose cytomegalovirus status with high specificity and sensitivity in both the original and validation cohorts. Some IMGT-functional V segments, including TRBV6-2 and TRBV6-3, could not be distinguished by the 87-base-pair reads and were therefore excluded. In a later analysis, several top co-occurrence clusters were reported to appear linked to parvovirus B19, influenza, CMV and Epstein-Barr virus. This cohort had only TCR beta chains sequenced, and the lack of alpha or paired-chain data limited which features could be detected. The sequencing pipeline was judged likely to have produced a cluster of highly shared sequence variants as a technical artifact. A later genetic analysis associated a missense DCLRE1C variant with V-gene and J-gene trimming of TCR beta chains, and an independent cohort replicated the association. Because counts were too low, seventeen rarely observed V segments, including chromosome 9 orphons, were excluded from the earlier analysis of roughly 580 of the donors. A later analysis associated 15,000 or so TCR beta sequences with specific HLA alleles at a false discovery rate of 0.05. Roughly uniform sequencing depth across donors was assumed in presence/absence analyses, although this assumption may not hold. According to a later analysis, most CMV-associated TCR beta chains appeared to be HLA-restricted, and the HLA associations seemed to be driven largely by CMV exposure. A few of the identified cytomegalovirus-associated TCR beta chains were confirmed in vitro to be specific for cytomegalovirus antigens. A total of 164 TCR beta chains were listed by the study as associated with cytomegalovirus. Linkage disequilibrium might explain the correlated functional status among segregating V segments, but an unknown experimental factor could not be excluded. Most TCR sequences were seen in very few donors, while some public TCRs were found in many individuals. It was suggested by the authors that the approach could potentially be generalized to other disease states and immunological phenotypes. Because HLA typing was missing for some donors at each locus, association tests included only the typed subset. When HLA alleles, especially DR and DQ, strongly co-occurred, TCR associations were difficult to assign to individual alleles. In an earlier analysis of 587 of the donors, most TCR beta V segments appeared in productive rearrangements about 87% or about 30% of the time, broadly matching IMGT annotations.

As concerns this clone: This clone's antigen is unknown. Qualities for individual bases were not recorded, and no much larger clone is one base off.

In total, approximately 700 healthy bone marrow donors made up the cohort. At the time of sampling, every cohort member was nominally healthy, though immune exposures that went unrecorded were likely present. The donor was CMV seronegative and belonged to the group of 352 seronegative cohort members. Every donor gave a peripheral blood sample, and the peripheral blood mononuclear cells from that sample were used for TCR beta sequencing. Genomic DNA was extracted from the blood cell samples with the Qiagen DNeasy Blood Extraction Kit. The library was built by means of the immunoSEQ multiplex PCR assay. For the multiplex PCR, a mixture combining 60 forward primers for TCR Vbeta segments and 13 reverse primers for TCR Jbeta segments was used. The CDR3 region of rearranged TCR beta genes was amplified from genomic DNA with a multiplex PCR assay. On the Illumina HiSeq System, the amplified TCR beta libraries were sequenced as 87-base-pair reads. The authors' analysis ran thus. A later analysis tallied about 77 million unique TCR beta chains across the 666 repertoires, and around 9.9 million of those chains were shared by two or more donors. Raw reads were error-corrected and collapsed into unique sequences by a nearest-neighbor algorithm in which closely related sequences were merged to remove PCR and sequencing errors. To assign V, D and J gene segments, CDR3 sequences were aligned to IMGT reference sequences. Each retained sequence needed at least a six-nucleotide match to both a V gene segment and a J gene segment. A rearrangement counted as productive if the CDR3 had no stop codons and remained in frame with V and J, and every other rearrangement counted as non-productive. Following IMGT convention, CDR3 was defined as the stretch from the second conserved V-encoded cysteine up to the conserved J-encoded phenylalanine. In an earlier analysis of around 600 of the donors, sequences lacking an unambiguous match to a single V gene segment were excluded. In an earlier analysis of more than 500 of the donors, a V segment was called functional when productive rearrangements were above 56.7%, and segregating when the standard deviation between donors exceeded 5%. A statistical classification framework was built to diagnose cytomegalovirus status from the catalog of TCR beta chain sequences. V and J gene assignment, in a later analysis, came from comparing TCR nucleotide sequences with IMGT/GENE-DB human TR gene sequences. In a later analysis, CDR3 sequences and most-parsimonious VDJ recombination scenarios were assigned using the TCRdist pipeline. In a later analysis, each TCR beta chain was defined by its CDR3 amino acid sequence together with its V-gene family, and reads lacking a unique V-gene family were excluded. A later analysis removed 600 or so highly shared, low-generation-probability nucleotide sequences to deal with suspected cross-contamination and a sequencing artifact. In a later analysis, a clonal expansion index was calculated for each public chain from normalized within-repertoire ranks of inferred template counts. In a later analysis, generation probabilities were computed using a VDJ recombination model fitted to out-of-frame rearrangements, and the results were checked against IGoR. In a later analysis, hypergeometric tests were used to score TCR-TCR, TCR-HLA and TCR-CMV co-occurrence, with a repertoire-size bias correction applied to TCR pairs. False discovery rates were estimated in a later analysis by permuting HLA or CMV assignments 20 times. In a later analysis, co-occurring TCRs were grouped using DBSCAN, and TCRdist sequence similarity was added for clustering within HLA-allele-positive subsets. Repertoires with fewer than 30,000 or more than 120,000 public chains were left out of co-occurrence clustering, as were about 5 repertoires with anomalous nucleotide sharing. TCRdb took this table from immuneACCESS and kept in-frame rearrangements with V and J called. Such tables lack part of the clones; where checked against another copy, unresolved V genes explain under half of the gap, and the rest is unexplained. V and J calls and clone size follow that table, whereas D and trimming were derived from the DNA. In this sample the table shows about 140,000 clones, about 78% of which occur a single time. In total, the top ten clones hold approximately 4% of the sample.

V lost 0 bases and J lost 1 base, and the count of bases not matched to a germline gene is 21. The germline V gene encodes CDR1 MNHEY and CDR2 SMNVEV (reference sequence). There are 21 amino acids in the CDR3, from cysteine to phenylalanine inclusive. The DNA shown is the 63-base CDR3, in frame from base 1. Sample: PBMCs. The rearranged segments are TRBV27 and TRBJ2-7; TRBD1 agrees with 7 junctional bases. The receptor was derived from a man younger than 35 in good health and CMV-seronegative. The CDR3 region has the sequence CASSLSEGVSGQMFDSYEQYF. The DNA is as follows: TGTGCCAGCAGTTTATCGGAAGGGGTCTCGGGACAGATGTTCGATTCCTACGAGCAGTACTTC.